This T cell receptor (beta chain) was recovered during a study of chemoradiotherapy in HPV16-positive cancers. Method: immunoSEQ multiplex PCR; TCRdb's copy keeps in-frame clones and lacks some. The sample includes about 17,000 clones, approximately 91% of them seen just once. The length of the CDR3 is 15 residues. With 4 bases clipped from V and 4 bases from J, the junction kept 7 bases outside the gene matches. Germline CDR1 reads SGHVS; CDR2 reads FQNEAQ. This receptor was taken from a human donor with HPV-associated anogenital cancer. Sequencing used blood, obtained from a patient who underwent chemoradiotherapy. The chain combines TRBV7-8 with TRBJ1-2; 9 bases match TRBD1. The CDR3, as DNA: TGTGCCAGCAGCTCCCGGGACAGGGCCCCCTATGGCTACACCTTC. This translates into CASSSRDRAPYGYTF.